A single sample gave rise to the 8 T cell receptor beta chains below, sequenced in a study of blood T cell repertoires in COVID-19. The data were produced by immunoSEQ multiplex PCR, yet TCRdb's version contains in-frame clones alone and is incomplete. The sample records 90,000 to 130,000 clones, around four fifths being singletons. Sequencing input: peripheral blood. Receptors were obtained from a woman aged 60-75 years with acute or convalescent COVID-19.

The chain is built from TRBV24-1 and TRBJ2-1, with D perhaps matching TRBD1 (7 bases). Per the germline V gene, CDR1 is KGHDR and CDR2 is SFDVKD. The V end was cut by 5 bases, the J end by 5 bases, with 12 bases between. The CDR3 is 14 residues long. The CDR3 loop reads CATSGSGGHNEQFF. CDR3 in DNA: TGTGCCACCAGTGGGTCAGGGGGGCACAATGAGCAGTTCTTC.

This chain's CDR3 is CASSRAGGAYNEQFF. The CDR3 coding sequence is TGTGCCAGTAGTAGGGCAGGGGGAGCCTACAATGAGCAGTTCTTC. The chain employs TRBV19 and TRBJ2-1, with 7 bases aligning to TRBD1. The CDR3 length is 15 residues. The germline gives CDR1 LNHDA, CDR2 SQIVND (reference sequence). Unmatched junction bases numbered 5, after V lost 4 bases and J lost 2 bases.

A word on this clone: A much more abundant neighbour one base away suggests this may be a read error. This chain links TRBV4-1 with TRBJ2-2; D possibly corresponds to TRBD1 (6 bases). The germline V gene has CDR1 MGHRA and CDR2 YSYEKL. This CDR3 region has 16 residues. Trimming took off 2 bases at V and 0 bases at J, with 10 bases between the two ends. CDR3 DNA: TGCGCCAGCAGCCAACAAGACAGGTCGAACACCGGGGAGCTGTTTTTT. Amino acid sequence: CASSQQDRSNTGELFF.

The chain uses TRBV19 and TRBJ1-4; 7 bases are shared with TRBD1. The CDR3 has 14 residues. The J segment lost 10 bases and the V segment lost 6 bases, leaving 11 bases of the junction unmatched. Germline values: CDR1 LNHDA, CDR2 SQIVND (reference sequence). The CDR3 loop is CASRMTGTSAKLFF. The CDR3 DNA follows: TGTGCCAGTAGGATGACAGGGACAAGCGCAAAACTGTTTTTT.

The chain links TRBV5-4 to TRBJ1-1; no clear D gene. Germline assignment: CDR1 SGHNT and CDR2 YYREEE (reference sequence). CDR3 length: 14 amino acids. Trimming removed 3 bases from V and 2 bases from J, with 11 bases in between. The CDR3 bases are TGTGCCAGCAGCTCCTCCGAGAGAAACACTGAAGCTTTCTTT. It specifies CASSSSERNTEAFF. Full variable domain (rest looked up from reference TRBV5-4 and TRBJ1-1): ETGVTQSPTHLIKTRGQQVTLRCSSQSGHNTVSWYQQALGQGPQFIFQYYREEENGRGNFPPRFSGLQFPNYSSELNVNALELDDSALYLCASSSSERNTEAFFGQGTRLTVV.

The chain recombines TRBV5-4 with TRBJ1-1; possibly TRBD1 for D (6 bases). Trimming stripped 4 bases from V and 3 bases from J, with 16 bases between. This CDR3 has 15 residues. Germline CDR1 is SGHNT and CDR2 is YYREEE (reference sequence). In DNA form, the CDR3 reads TGTGCCAGCAGCCTGAGCACAGGGCGATACACTGAAGCTTTCTTT. Protein sequence: CASSLSTGRYTEAFF.

The CDR3 loop reads CASSVAVPGLRGGETQYF. The CDR3 DNA sequence: TGTGCCAGCAGCGTAGCTGTACCGGGACTCCGGGGTGGAGAGACCCAGTACTTC. The chain recombines TRBV9 with TRBJ2-5; possible D gene TRBD2, 6 bases. V was pared by 0 bases and J by 4 bases, with 22 bases between. CDR3 size: 18 residues. Per germline, CDR1 SGDLS and CDR2 YYNGEE.

This chain connects TRBV2 to TRBJ1-1; TRBD1 matches at 7 bases. CDR3 length: 16 amino acids. The trim removed 0 bases at V and 11 bases at J, leaving 15 bases unmatched. Germline V gives CDR1 SNHLY, CDR2 FYNNEI. CDR3 nucleotides: TGTGCCAGCAGTGAAGCGCTTCAGGGACAGAGGGCGGTGGCTTTCTTT. Its translation is CASSEALQGQRAVAFF.